These 11 T cell receptor beta chains came from one sample sequenced in a study of regulatory T cells in long-lasting Graves disease. Building the TCR beta libraries relied on iRepertoire HTBI primers, and CDR3 regions underwent Arm-PCR. TCRdb itself ran the multiplex PCR reads through MiXCR, one entry per CDR3 protein. The sample consists of roughly 400,000 distinct CDR3 sequences, 14% to 15% of them appearing once. As to time point: newly diagnosed GD, antithyroid drugs for less than 3 months. Following extraction of RNA from PBMCs, that RNA was used to make the TCR library. These same data were also listed under a study on T cells in Graves' hyperthyroidism and ophthalmopathy.

The sample consisted of peripheral blood mononuclear cells (PBMCs), taken at new diagnosis, from a patient treated with antithyroid drugs. Receptors were obtained from a woman in her 40s with Graves disease.

This clonotype was seen repeatedly, ten times or more. The rearrangement links TRBV20-1 to TRBJ1-4; unclear D gene. Germline V gene lookup returns CDR1 DFQATT and CDR2 SNEGSKA (reference sequence). The CDR3 has 18 residues. The ends were cut back, 6 bases at V and 7 bases at J, with 30 bases in the middle. The chain's CDR3 is CSAPARRLTYGGGEKLFF. In nucleotides, the CDR3 is TGCAGTGCCCCGGCCAGACGATTGACGTACGGTGGAGGTGAAAAACTGTTTTTT.

At least ten counts were recorded for this clonotype. V usage is TRBV7-9 and J usage is TRBJ2-2, with 10 nucleotides matching TRBD1. CDR1 is SEHNR, CDR2 FQNEAQ, per germline (reference sequence). The CDR3 is 16 amino acids. The junction had 7 bases not matched to a gene; V was cut back by 5 bases and J by 4 bases. CDR3 DNA sequence: TGTGCCAGCAGCGGTGCCGGGACAGGGGTCACCGGGGAGCTGTTTTTT. This encodes CASSGAGTGVTGELFF.

This clonotype has at least ten counts. V is TRBV18 and J is TRBJ2-1, with D possibly matching TRBD2 (6 bases). Germline V gene sequence: CDR1 KGHSH, CDR2 LQKENI. V was shortened by 1 base and J by 7 bases, with 11 bases between the two germline ends. The CDR3 is 14 residues long. The CDR3 protein is CASSPRAGTNEQFF. The CDR3 bases are TGTGCCAGCTCACCACGGGCGGGGACGAATGAGCAGTTCTTC.

This clonotype was seen a few times. V usage is TRBV28 and J usage is TRBJ2-2; possible D gene TRBD1, 5 bases. Germline V gives CDR1 MDHEN, CDR2 SYDVKM. The CDR3 has 17 residues. Trimming removed 7 bases from V and 4 bases from J, with 22 bases in between. The CDR3 bases are TGTGCCAGCACCGGCACGGCAGGGTGGAGTCCCACCGGGGAGCTGTTTTTT. Residues: CASTGTAGWSPTGELFF.

The table lists this clonotype with a few counts. V usage is TRBV7-3 and J usage is TRBJ2-3; 7 bases fit TRBD1. The CDR3 has 16 amino acids. With 1 base clipped from V and 3 bases from J, the junction kept 7 bases outside the gene matches. The germline V gene encodes CDR1 SGHTA and CDR2 FQGTGA. DNA for the CDR3: TGTGCCAGCAGCTTAAGTGTAGGGGGCGCAACAGATACGCAGTATTTT. Its protein is CASSLSVGGATDTQYF.

This sequence joins TRBV12-3 or TRBV12-4 and TRBJ2-7; D is perhaps TRBD2 (6 bases). V was clipped by 5 bases and J by 9 bases, with 11 bases between them. The CDR3 loop spans 11 amino acids. The DNA of the CDR3 is TGTGCCAGCAGTGCTACTAGCACGCAGTACTTC. This sequence encodes CASSATSTQYF.

This clonotype was counted many times. J is TRBJ1-2 and V is TRBV5-8; the D is unclear. The CDR3 sequence is 12 residues long. CDR1 SGHTS and CDR2 YDEGEE come from the germline V gene. Deletions cut 7 bases from V and 8 bases from J, with 15 bases between. For the CDR3, the DNA is TGTGCCAGCGCACCGCGGTTGCGGGGCTACACCTTC. The encoded protein is CASAPRLRGYTF. Full variable domain (missing parts from reference TRBV5-8 and TRBJ1-2): EAGVTQSPTHLIKTRGQQATLRCSPISGHTSVYWYQQALGLGLQFLLWYDEGEERNRGNFPPRFSGRQFPNYSSELNVNALELEDSALYLCASAPRLRGYTFGSGTRLTVV.

This clonotype has a count of ten or more. The chain has TRBV20-1 and TRBJ2-5, with D perhaps TRBD2 (5 bases). Germline V gene lookup returns CDR1 DFQATT and CDR2 SNEGSKA (reference sequence). V lost 6 bases and J 1 base, leaving 12 bases between the germline ends. The CDR3 extends over 13 amino acids. The CDR3 DNA sequence: TGCAGTGCCACAAGACTAACCCAAGAGACCCAGTACTTC. Protein: CSATRLTQETQYF.

This clonotype was counted many times. The genes are TRBV28 and TRBJ2-3, with TRBD2 identical over 15 bases. Germline-derived CDR1 and CDR2 are MDHEN and SYDVKM. The CDR3 spans 17 residues. V trimming: 4 bases; J trimming: 5 bases; junction bases outside the gene matches: 7. The CDR3 reads CASSYGLAGGPEDTQYF. In DNA, the CDR3 is TGTGCCAGCAGTTATGGACTAGCGGGAGGGCCAGAAGATACGCAGTATTTT.

In its sample, this clonotype was seen a few times. V gene TRBV4-3 combines with J gene TRBJ2-1, with D perhaps matching TRBD2 (5 bases). The CDR3 has 15 amino acids. Trimming left V 0 bases short and J 6 bases short, with 12 bases between. Germline V lookup: CDR1 LGHNA, CDR2 YSLEER. In DNA form, the CDR3 reads TGCGCCAGCAGCCAAGAAAGCGTTGGGAGCAATGAGCAGTTCTTC. Translation: CASSQESVGSNEQFF.

This clonotype was counted ten times or more. V and J are TRBV28 and TRBJ1-3; possibly TRBD1 for D (6 bases). V lost 8 bases and J lost 2, with 10 bases in between. Germline V gene sequence: CDR1 MDHEN, CDR2 SYDVKM. The CDR3 runs 13 residues. CDR3 region: CASQGPPGNTIYF. DNA of the CDR3: TGTGCCAGCCAGGGGCCACCTGGAAACACCATATATTTT.